These 5 T cell receptor beta chains originate from one sample sequenced in a study of early T cells in non-severe SARS-CoV-2 infection. One entry per CDR3 protein results from TCRdb running MiXCR on the 5' RACE reads. The repertoire holds about 77,000 distinct CDR3 sequences, with less than 20% as singletons. Sequencing was done on a sample of whole blood. These receptors were obtained from an adult who was a healthcare worker with PCR-confirmed SARS-CoV-2 infection or an uninfected control (not recorded which).

The V call is TRBV7-9, the J call TRBJ2-3; 7 bases agree with TRBD1. After removal of 2 bases from V and 1 base from J, the junction contained 6 bases not matched to a gene. The CDR3 is 16 residues long. Germline-derived CDR1 and CDR2 are SEHNR and FQNEAQ (reference sequence). The CDR3 DNA reads as TGTGCCAGCAGCTTATGGGCCCAGGGGGGCACAGATACGCAGTATTTT. This translates into CASSLWAQGGTDTQYF.

The chain couples TRBV11-3 to TRBJ2-7; a possible D gene is TRBD2 (6 bases). V was clipped by 0 bases and J by 3 bases, with 15 bases between them. The V gene's germline CDR1 is SGHNT and CDR2 YENEEA. CDR3 length: 16 residues. The CDR3 reads CASSLDTGALDYEQYF. The CDR3 DNA follows: TGTGCCAGCAGCTTAGACACGGGAGCCCTTGACTACGAGCAGTACTTC.

The J gene is TRBJ1-5, the V gene TRBV19, with D tentatively TRBD1 (6 bases). The germline V gene encodes CDR1 LNHDA and CDR2 SQIVND (reference sequence). CDR3 length: 15 residues. Trimming stripped 8 bases from V and 3 bases from J, with 17 bases between. CDR3 DNA sequence: TGTGCCAGTCTCCGGGGGGGCGGAACCAATCAGCCCCAGCATTTT. Its protein product is CASLRGGGTNQPQHF.

The rearrangement links TRBV12-3 or TRBV12-4 to TRBJ1-3; D possibly corresponds to TRBD1 (6 bases). Trimming took 6 bases from V and 0 from J, leaving 12 bases between them. The CDR3 runs to 15 residues. CDR3 region: CASRDRSNSGNTIYF. CDR3 bases: TGTGCCAGCAGGGACAGATCCAACTCTGGAAACACCATATATTTT.

This clonotype was seen only a few times. The chain uses TRBV3-1 and TRBJ1-1, with 7 bases lining up with TRBD1. The CDR3 runs to 15 residues. Germline trimming cut 4 bases from V and 1 base from J; bases unmatched to any gene: 6. The germline gives CDR1 LGHDT, CDR2 YNNKEL (reference sequence). DNA of the CDR3: TGTGCCAGCAGCCCCACGGGACAGAAGAACACTGAAGCTTTCTTT. It translates to CASSPTGQKNTEAFF.